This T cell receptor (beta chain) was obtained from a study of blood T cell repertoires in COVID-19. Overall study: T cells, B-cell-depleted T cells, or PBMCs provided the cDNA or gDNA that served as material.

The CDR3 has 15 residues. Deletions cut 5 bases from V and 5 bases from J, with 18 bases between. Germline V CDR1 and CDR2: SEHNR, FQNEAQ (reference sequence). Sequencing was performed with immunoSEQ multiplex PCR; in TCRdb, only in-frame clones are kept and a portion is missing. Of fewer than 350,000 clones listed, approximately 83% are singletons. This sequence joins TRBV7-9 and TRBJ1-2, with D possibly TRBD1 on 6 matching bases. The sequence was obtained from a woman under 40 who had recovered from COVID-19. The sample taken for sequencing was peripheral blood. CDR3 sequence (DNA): TGTGCCAGCAGCCACCCGGTGGGGACAAATTATGGCTACACCTTC. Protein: CASSHPVGTNYGYTF.